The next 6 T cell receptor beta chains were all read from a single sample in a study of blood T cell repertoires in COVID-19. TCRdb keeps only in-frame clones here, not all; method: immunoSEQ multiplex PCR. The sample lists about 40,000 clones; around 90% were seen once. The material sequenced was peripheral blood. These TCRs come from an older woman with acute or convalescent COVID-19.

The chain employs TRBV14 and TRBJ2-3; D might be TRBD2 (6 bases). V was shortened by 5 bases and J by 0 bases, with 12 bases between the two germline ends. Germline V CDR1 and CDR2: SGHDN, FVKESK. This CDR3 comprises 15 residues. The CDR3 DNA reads TGTGCCAGCAGCGACGGGAGTTGGAGCACAGATACGCAGTATTTT. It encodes CASSDGSWSTDTQYF.

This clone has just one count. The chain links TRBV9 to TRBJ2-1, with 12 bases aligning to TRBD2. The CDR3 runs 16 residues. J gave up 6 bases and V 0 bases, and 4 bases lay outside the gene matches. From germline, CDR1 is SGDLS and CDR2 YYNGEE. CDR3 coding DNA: TGTGCCAGCAGCGTAGTGGCTAGCGGGGGGGGCAATGAGCAGTTCTTC. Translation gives CASSVVASGGGNEQFF. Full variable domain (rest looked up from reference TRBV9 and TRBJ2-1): DSGVTQTPKHLITATGQRVTLRCSPRSGDLSVYWYQQSLDQGLQFLIQYYNGEERAKGNILERFSAQQFPDLHSELNLSSLELGDSALYFCASSVVASGGGNEQFFGPGTRLTVL.

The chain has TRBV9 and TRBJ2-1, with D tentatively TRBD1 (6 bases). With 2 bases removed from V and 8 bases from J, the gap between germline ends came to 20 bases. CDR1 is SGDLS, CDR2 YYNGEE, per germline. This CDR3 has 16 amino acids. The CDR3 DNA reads TGTGCCAGCAGCGTCTCCAGGGGCGACGCGCGCCATGAGCAGTTCTTC. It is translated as CASSVSRGDARHEQFF.

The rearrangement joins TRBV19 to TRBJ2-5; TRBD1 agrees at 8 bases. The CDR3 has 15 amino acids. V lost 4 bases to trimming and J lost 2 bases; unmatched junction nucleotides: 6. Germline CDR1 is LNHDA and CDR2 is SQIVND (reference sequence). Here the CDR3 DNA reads TGTGCCAGTAGTAGCCGACAGGGGCGACAAGAGACCCAGTACTTC. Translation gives CASSSRQGRQETQYF.

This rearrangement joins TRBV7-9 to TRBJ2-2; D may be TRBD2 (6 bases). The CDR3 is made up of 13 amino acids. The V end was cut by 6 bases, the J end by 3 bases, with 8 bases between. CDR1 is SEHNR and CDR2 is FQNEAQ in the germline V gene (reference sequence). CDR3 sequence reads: CASRTGDTGELFF. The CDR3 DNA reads TGTGCCAGCAGGACGGGGGACACCGGGGAGCTGTTTTTT.

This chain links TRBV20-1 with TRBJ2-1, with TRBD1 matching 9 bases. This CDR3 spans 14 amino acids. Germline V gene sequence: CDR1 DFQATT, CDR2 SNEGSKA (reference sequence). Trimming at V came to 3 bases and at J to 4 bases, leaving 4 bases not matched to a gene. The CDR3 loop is CSASRGTGYNEQFF. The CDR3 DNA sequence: TGCAGTGCTAGTCGGGGGACAGGGTACAATGAGCAGTTCTTC.